The clone carrying this T cell receptor (beta chain) was recorded only once. What it binds is unknown. Germline CDR1 is SGHDN and CDR2 is FVKESK. Trimming cost V 2 bases and J 3 bases, with 11 bases left between them. The CDR3 spans 16 residues. This sample was included in a study of cytotoxic CD8 clonotypes in ibrutinib-treated CLL. Some clones are missing from TCRdb's copy, which holds only in-frame ones; the method was immunoSEQ multiplex PCR. The table lists approximately 130,000 clones, around four fifths of them singletons. General study results and limits: Stable or contracted on treatment, public clonotypes were also uncommon.

This sample comprised PBMCs, obtained after 24 months of ibrutinib treatment. The chain combines TRBV14 with TRBJ2-6; D gene unclear. This TCR was sampled from a human donor with chronic lymphocytic leukemia. The CDR3 DNA follows: TGTGCCAGCAGCCAATTGAGGTTGTATGGGGCCAACGTCCTGACTTTC. Its translation: CASSQLRLYGANVLTF.